Listed below are T cell receptor beta chains from one sample, sequenced in a study of shared clonotypes between healthy human individuals. The protocol was immunoSEQ multiplex PCR, while the TCRdb copy is restricted to in-frame clones and leaves out a portion. The table shows approximately 510,000 clones, with less than 85% occurring only once. Sequenced input: PBMCs. The receptors stem from a woman in her thirties or forties in good health. Some clones in this sample may be carry-over from other donors' samples. The CDR3 runs from the conserved cysteine through the conserved F or W. A D gene is named only where the DNA matches it firmly. Some rows mark clone size as missing; the rest say once, few, many or name a class of expanded clone.

14	TRBJ2-3	TRBV5-5	-	-	CASSLAVRTDTQYF	TGTGCCAGCAGCTTGGCCGTCCGCACAGATACGCAGTATTTT
12	TRBJ2-7	TRBV6-1	few	-	CASDDRLYEQYF	TGTGCCAGCGACGACAGGCTCTACGAGCAGTACTTC
15	TRBJ2-1	TRBV6-4	-	-	CASSPAGGGSDEQFF	TGTGCCAGCAGCCCCGCAGGGGGAGGGAGCGATGAGCAGTTCTTC
17	TRBJ2-1	TRBV28	-	TRBD1	CASSQTPGTGDNNEQFF	TGTGCCAGCAGCCAGACACCAGGGACAGGGGATAACAATGAGCAGTTCTTC
15	TRBJ2-5	TRBV11-2	-	TRBD1	CASSLGGTGEETQYF	TGTGCCAGCAGCTTAGGAGGGACAGGGGAAGAGACCCAGTACTTC
12	TRBJ1-1	TRBV25-1	-	-	CASFGMNAEAFF	TGTGCCAGCTTCGGGATGAACGCTGAAGCTTTCTTT
15	TRBJ2-7	TRBV18	-	TRBD1	CASSPMTGSAYEQYF	TGTGCCAGCTCACCCATGACAGGGTCGGCCTACGAGCAGTACTTC
11	TRBJ1-1	TRBV28	-	-	CASSLADEAFF	TGTGCCAGCAGTTTAGCCGATGAAGCTTTCTTT
16	TRBJ1-5	TRBV2	-	TRBD1	CASNLQGARSNQPQHF	TGTGCCAGCAATTTACAGGGGGCGCGGAGCAATCAGCCCCAGCATTTT
17	TRBJ2-5	TRBV7-2	-	-	CASSRLPGLLVVETQYF	TGTGCCAGCAGCCGGCTCCCTGGACTACTAGTGGTGGAGACCCAGTACTTC
14	TRBJ2-2	TRBV7-7	-	-	CASSPARSTGELFF	TGTGCTAGCAGCCCGGCCCGTAGCACCGGGGAGCTGTTTTTT
15	TRBJ1-4	TRBV15	few	-	CATSRDPDRAEKLFF	TGTGCCACCAGCAGAGATCCCGACCGGGCCGAAAAACTGTTTTTT
18	TRBJ2-3	TRBV9	many	-	CASSVARLISPSTDTQYF	TGTGCCAGCAGCGTAGCACGGCTCATCTCCCCTAGCACAGATACGCAGTATTTT
16	TRBJ1-2	TRBV14	-	TRBD1	CASSQEGQGASYGYTF	TGTGCCAGCAGCCAAGAGGGACAGGGGGCAAGTTATGGCTACACCTTC
14	TRBJ2-5	TRBV6-5	-	TRBD1	CASSRTGARETQYF	TGTGCCAGCAGTAGGACAGGGGCCCGAGAGACCCAGTACTTC
14	TRBJ1-1	TRBV19	-	-	CASSITGWNTEAFF	TGTGCCAGTAGTATAACAGGGTGGAACACTGAAGCTTTCTTT
15	TRBJ2-1	TRBV6-5	-	TRBD2	CASRTVAGDRNEQFF	TGTGCCAGCAGAACTGTAGCGGGAGATAGGAATGAGCAGTTCTTC
14	TRBJ2-4	TRBV6-5	-	-	CASRPPGAKNIQYF	TGTGCCAGCAGGCCACCAGGGGCCAAAAACATTCAGTACTTC
13	TRBJ2-4	TRBV6-6	-	-	CATGISLENIQYF	TGTGCCACCGGTATCTCACTCGAAAACATTCAGTACTTC
15	TRBJ1-3	TRBV7-8	-	-	CASSHATHSGNTIYF	TGTGCCAGCAGCCATGCAACCCACTCTGGAAACACCATATATTTT
13	TRBJ1-4	TRBV28	-	-	CASIQGGHEKLFF	TGTGCCAGCATCCAGGGAGGTCATGAAAAACTGTTTTTT
15	TRBJ2-5	TRBV6-4	-	-	CASSDSIISQETQYF	TGTGCCAGCAGTGACTCGATTATTTCCCAAGAGACCCAGTACTTC
16	TRBJ2-7	TRBV6-5	-	TRBD2	CASSYSGGRSPYEQYF	TGTGCCAGCAGTTACTCTGGCGGGAGGTCGCCGTACGAGCAGTACTTC
16	TRBJ1-4	TRBV4-3	once	-	CASSRGTVATNEKLFF	TGCGCCAGCAGCCGCGGGACGGTTGCAACTAATGAAAAACTGTTTTTT
15	TRBJ2-1	TRBV5-1	-	-	CASSLGGGRPSVRFF	TGCGCCAGCAGCTTGGGTGGAGGGAGGCCCTCTGTGCGGTTCTTC
15	TRBJ2-2	TRBV18	-	TRBD1	CASSPTGDNTGELFF	TGTGCCAGCTCCCCAACAGGGGACAACACCGGGGAGCTGTTTTTT
12	TRBJ2-1	TRBV19	-	-	CASSWAYNEQFF	TGTGCCAGTAGTTGGGCTTACAATGAGCAGTTCTTC
13	TRBJ2-5	TRBV11-2	-	-	CASSRSRGETQYF	TGTGCCAGCAGCCGAAGTCGAGGGGAGACCCAGTACTTC
13	TRBJ1-1	TRBV15	-	-	CATSSGGDTEAFF	TGTGCCACCAGCAGCGGGGGGGACACTGAAGCTTTCTTT
14	TRBJ2-5	TRBV4-2	-	TRBD1	CASSQNRGPETQYF	TGTGCCAGCAGTCAGAACAGGGGGCCGGAGACCCAGTACTTC
12	TRBJ1-1	TRBV7-9	few	-	CASSKTSTEAFF	TGTGCCAGCAGCAAAACAAGCACTGAAGCTTTCTTT
13	TRBJ2-7	TRBV2	-	TRBD1	CASRTGVVYEQYF	TGTGCCAGTCGGACAGGGGTGGTCTACGAGCAGTACTTC
17	TRBJ1-1	TRBV18	-	-	CASSPPLRGTAGTEAFF	TGTGCCAGCTCACCACCTCTACGGGGAACGGCGGGCACTGAAGCTTTCTTT
15	TRBJ2-1	TRBV6-1	once	TRBD2	CASSEQAGAYNEQFF	TGTGCCAGCAGTGAACAAGCGGGGGCCTACAATGAGCAGTTCTTC
15	TRBJ1-2	TRBV27	once	TRBD1	CASSPWDRGGYGYTF	TGTGCCAGCAGTCCCTGGGACAGGGGAGGCTATGGCTACACCTTC
12	TRBJ2-1	TRBV18	-	-	CASSLEGTEQFF	TGTGCCAGCTCACTCGAGGGGACTGAGCAGTTCTTC
17	TRBJ1-5	TRBV19	few	TRBD1	CASSMLPQGAGNQPQHF	TGTGCCAGTAGTATGCTCCCACAGGGGGCTGGCAATCAGCCCCAGCATTTT
13	TRBJ1-2	TRBV7-1	-	TRBD1	CASNRQGEGGYTF	TGTGCCAGCAACCGACAGGGAGAGGGTGGCTACACCTTC
15	TRBJ2-1	TRBV7-3	once	TRBD2	CASSWTSGSSNEQFF	TGTGCCAGCAGCTGGACTAGCGGGAGTTCCAATGAGCAGTTCTTC
17	TRBJ2-1	TRBV11-2	few	TRBD2	CASSPGPGLAGYNEQFF	TGTGCCAGCAGCCCAGGGCCGGGACTAGCGGGTTACAATGAGCAGTTCTTC
14	TRBJ2-7	TRBV2	once	TRBD2	CASIKTSGSYEQYF	TGTGCCAGCATCAAGACTAGCGGGTCGTACGAGCAGTACTTC
13	TRBJ1-1	TRBV19	-	-	CASNPWGTKEAFF	TGTGCCAGTAATCCCTGGGGGACAAAGGAAGCTTTCTTT
12	TRBJ2-2	TRBV6-1	-	-	CASKGSGGELFF	TGTGCCAGCAAGGGTTCAGGTGGGGAGCTGTTTTTT
15	TRBJ2-2	TRBV11-2	many	-	CASSTTYPNTGELFF	TGTGCCAGCAGCACCACTTACCCGAACACCGGGGAGCTGTTTTTT
14	TRBJ1-4	TRBV5-8	-	-	CASSFRVTNEKLFF	TGTGCCAGCAGCTTCCGGGTCACTAATGAAAAACTGTTTTTT